The 2 T cell receptor beta chains listed next were all sequenced from one sample in a study of CD8 T cells in ankylosing spondylitis. Study results and caveats: Seemingly characteristic of ankylosing spondylitis blood was a TCR beta motif consisting of roughly 8 highly homologous variants.

No cognate antigen is known for these TCRs. In TCRdb, the 5' RACE reads were re-called with MiXCR into one record per CDR3 protein. The sample gives around 480,000 distinct CDR3 sequences, roughly 17% of which show up once; just over 1% is in the top ten. Sequencing used blood, either unsorted or a sorted T cell fraction (not recorded which). The receptors shown here come from a male donor with ankylosing spondylitis.

This clonotype was counted many times. This chain connects TRBV5-1 to TRBJ1-3, with TRBD1 identical over 7 bases. The CDR3 has 15 residues. With V trimmed by 4 bases and J by 0 bases, 4 bases remained unmatched. Germline V gene sequence: CDR1 SGHRS, CDR2 YFSETQ. The CDR3 region has the DNA TGCGCCAGCAGCGTGGGGACAGCCTCTGGAAACACCATATATTTT. The encoded protein is CASSVGTASGNTIYF.

The CDR3 loop reads CASLTGLNTEAFF. CDR3 nucleotides: TGTGCCAGTCTGACAGGATTGAACACTGAAGCTTTCTTT. The V gene is TRBV28, the J gene TRBJ1-1, with a possible D match to TRBD1 (6 bases). This CDR3 contains 13 residues. The germline CDR1 and CDR2 sequences are MDHEN and SYDVKM. Deletions cut 9 bases from V and 0 bases from J, with 11 bases between.